Following are 6 T cell receptor beta chains from one sample sequenced in a study of blood T cell repertoires in COVID-19. Repertoires were generated with immunoSEQ multiplex PCR, while TCRdb's copy carries only in-frame clones and drops some. The table records about 280,000 clones, 88% of them present only once. Sequencing input: PBMCs or T cells enriched from blood (not recorded which). These receptors came from a woman aged 25-40 years who had recovered from COVID-19.

In DNA, the CDR3 is TGTGCCACCAGTGAACATGGACAGGACGTAGGGCCCCAGCATTTT. Protein sequence: CATSEHGQDVGPQHF. The chain combines TRBV24-1 with TRBJ1-5; 7 bases map to TRBD1. The CDR3 runs 15 residues. Germline V gene sequence: CDR1 KGHDR, CDR2 SFDVKD. V lost 4 bases to trimming and J lost 9 bases; unmatched junction nucleotides: 11.

The chain combines TRBV19 with TRBJ2-3; 8 bases agree with TRBD1. The CDR3 loop spans 15 amino acids. Germline assignment: CDR1 LNHDA and CDR2 SQIVND (reference sequence). Germline trimming cut 6 bases from V and 2 bases from J; bases unmatched to any gene: 7. CDR3 coding DNA: TGTGCCAGTAGGATCCAGGGGGCACTCACAGATACGCAGTATTTT. It translates to CASRIQGALTDTQYF.

This clone has just a few counts. The gene calls are TRBV5-1 and TRBJ1-4; D perhaps matches TRBD1 (6 bases). The germline gives CDR1 SGHRS, CDR2 YFSETQ. V lost 3 bases and J 7 bases, leaving 16 bases between the germline ends. This CDR3 has 15 amino acids. The CDR3 reads CASSSVTGIAEKLFF. The CDR3 DNA is TGCGCCAGCAGCTCCGTCACAGGGATCGCTGAAAAACTGTTTTTT.

The CDR3 DNA is TGTGCCAGCAGCATACGAGCGGGAGTCCCGCAAGAGACCCAGTACTTC. It translates to CASSIRAGVPQETQYF. The rearrangement joins TRBV11-2 to TRBJ2-5, with 8 bases that match TRBD2. This CDR3 has 16 amino acids. The junction had 10 bases not matched to a gene; V was cut back by 5 bases and J by 2 bases. In germline, CDR1 is SGHAT, CDR2 FQNNGV.

The V and J genes are TRBV18 and TRBJ1-5; D possibly corresponds to TRBD1 (6 bases). Germline V CDR1 and CDR2: KGHSH, LQKENI. V dropped 6 bases and J dropped 5 bases, with 14 bases sitting between them. The CDR3 is 14 residues long. In DNA form, the CDR3 reads TGTGCCAGCTCCTCACAGGGACCGGATCAGCCCCAGCATTTT. Translation gives CASSSQGPDQPQHF.

The J gene is TRBJ2-5, the V gene TRBV6-5; tentative D call: TRBD2 (6 bases). V was cut by 2 bases and J by 5 bases, with 6 bases left in between. CDR3 length equals 12 residues. The germline gives CDR1 MNHEY, CDR2 SVGAGI. The DNA for the CDR3 is TGTGCCAGCAGTTACGGGGGGGAGACCCAGTACTTC. Amino acid sequence: CASSYGGETQYF.